The 8 T cell receptor beta chains below were found in one sample sequenced in a study of cytomegalovirus exposure and HLA in healthy donors. A multiplex PCR was run with 60 Vbeta primers and 13 Jbeta primers. Generated by immunoSEQ multiplex PCR, the TCRdb table keeps only in-frame clones and is missing some. The sample includes over 45,000 clones, 81% of them seen just once. The sample was PBMCs. The receptor set was obtained from a boy aged 10-17 years in good health and CMV-seropositive.

The rearrangement links TRBV25-1 to TRBJ1-1; D gene uncertain. V dropped 5 bases and J dropped 3 bases, with 22 bases sitting between them. Germline CDR1 reads MGHDK; CDR2 reads SYGVNS. The CDR3 contains 17 residues. CDR3 sequence: CASSHEGRTAKDTEAFF. The CDR3 bases are TGTGCCAGCAGTCATGAGGGTCGGACGGCTAAAGACACTGAAGCTTTCTTT.

The chain employs TRBV6-5 and TRBJ1-1; D remains ambiguous. This CDR3 is built from 15 residues. V lost 0 bases and J lost 4, with 12 bases in between. The germline V gene has CDR1 MNHEY and CDR2 SVGAGI. CDR3 protein: CASSYSPGSITEAFF. Written as DNA, the CDR3 is TGTGCCAGCAGTTACTCCCCAGGCTCGATCACTGAAGCTTTCTTT.

The chain has TRBV11-2 and TRBJ2-2, with D tentatively TRBD2 (5 bases). The CDR3 is 15 residues long. From germline, CDR1 is SGHAT and CDR2 FQNNGV. Trimming stripped 2 bases from V and 3 bases from J, with 10 bases between. The DNA for the CDR3 is TGTGCCAGCAGCTTATTGCAGGACTACACCGGGGAGCTGTTTTTT. It is translated as CASSLLQDYTGELFF. Full variable domain (remainder filled in from reference TRBV11-2 and TRBJ2-2): EAGVAQSPRYKIIEKRQSVAFWCNPISGHATLYWYQQILGQGPKLLIQFQNNGVVDDSQLPKDRFSAERLKGVDSTLKIQPAKLEDSAVYLCASSLLQDYTGELFFGEGSRLTVL.

The chain recombines TRBV14 with TRBJ2-3; weak D call: TRBD2 (6 bases). The CDR3 has 13 amino acids. Germline CDR1 and CDR2: SGHDN and FVKESK. The V end lost 0 bases, the J end lost 6 bases, and 7 bases lay between the germline ends. The CDR3 DNA reads TGTGCCAGCAGCCAAGAGGGGAGGGATACGCAGTATTTT. Amino acids: CASSQEGRDTQYF.

This sequence joins TRBV6-6 and TRBJ2-1, with 7 bases aligning to TRBD2. Germline CDR1 is MNHNY and CDR2 is SVGAGI (reference sequence). V gave up 9 bases and J gave up 9 bases; unmatched junction bases: 14. There are 14 residues in the CDR3. The CDR3 protein is CASTLGGVEIEQFF. CDR3 nucleotides: TGTGCCAGTACCTTGGGGGGGGTAGAGATTGAGCAGTTCTTC.

V usage is TRBV7-9 and J usage is TRBJ1-3; a possible D gene is TRBD1 (5 bases). CDR1 and CDR2 (germline): SEHNR, FQNEAQ (reference sequence). Trimming stripped 4 bases from V and 2 bases from J, with 15 bases between. CDR3 length: 16 residues. CDR3 nucleotide sequence: TGTGCCAGCAGCTCCGGGCCGGGGGTCCCTGGAAACACCATATATTTT. Protein product: CASSSGPGVPGNTIYF. Filled out from reference TRBV7-9 and TRBJ1-3, the complete variable domain reads DTGVSQNPRHKITKRGQNVTFRCDPISEHNRLYWYRQTLGQGPEFLTYFQNEAQLEKSRLLSDRFSAERPKGSFSTLEIQRTEQGDSAMYLCASSSGPGVPGNTIYFGEGSWLTVV.

The CDR3, as DNA: TGTGCCAGCACTCTGGGGTGGGGACAGGGGGCGGATGAGCAGTACTTC. Its protein is CASTLGWGQGADEQYF. The chain couples TRBV6-6 to TRBJ2-7; 12 bases are shared with TRBD1. The CDR3 extends over 16 amino acids. CDR1 is MNHNY and CDR2 is SVGAGI in the germline V gene (reference sequence). V shed 7 bases and J 7 bases; nucleotides not matched to a gene: 14.

V gene TRBV2 combines with J gene TRBJ1-1; no reliable D call. The germline CDR1 and CDR2 sequences are SNHLY and FYNNEI. The V end was cut by 7 bases, the J end by 0 bases, with 12 bases between. This CDR3 is built from 14 residues. CDR3 sequence reads: CASMPSGMNTEAFF. The CDR3 nucleotides read TGTGCCAGCATGCCCTCCGGTATGAACACTGAAGCTTTCTTT.